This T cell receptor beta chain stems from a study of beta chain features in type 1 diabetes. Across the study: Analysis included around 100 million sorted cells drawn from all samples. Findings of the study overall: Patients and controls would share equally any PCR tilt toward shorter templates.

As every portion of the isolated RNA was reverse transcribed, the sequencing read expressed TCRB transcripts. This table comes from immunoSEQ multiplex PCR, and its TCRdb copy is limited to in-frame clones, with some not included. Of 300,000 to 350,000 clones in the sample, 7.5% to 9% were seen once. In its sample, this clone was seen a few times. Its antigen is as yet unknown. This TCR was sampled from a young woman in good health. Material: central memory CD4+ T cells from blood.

The CDR3 spells CASSPPSRGTQYF. The DNA of the CDR3 is TGTGCCAGCTCACCACCTTCAAGGGGTACGCAGTATTTT. The V and J genes are TRBV18 and TRBJ2-3, with D perhaps TRBD1 (5 bases). Trimming removed 0 bases at V and 8 bases at J, with 9 bases between. The germline V gene encodes CDR1 KGHSH and CDR2 LQKENI. The CDR3 contains 13 residues.